The clone carrying this TCR beta chain was found many times. The antigen is undetermined. The sample belongs to a study of identical twins. Study findings and constraints: Researchers reported excess low generation probability among twin-shared out-of-frame alpha sequences. Surplus twin overlap in beta out-of-frame sequences was less pronounced. Zero-insertion analyses could be partly confounded by invariant MAIT and iNKT cells. A cross-sectional statistical analysis, not follow-up of the same donors, supported the conclusions.

MiXCR, applied by TCRdb to the 5' RACE reads, yields one record per CDR3 protein. The data contain some 710,000 distinct CDR3 sequences, around 5.7% of them singletons. The V and J ends lost 6 bases and 4 bases respectively, with 18 bases between them. CDR1 is DFQATT, CDR2 SNEGSKA, per germline (reference sequence). The CDR3 runs to 14 residues. V usage is TRBV20-1 and J usage is TRBJ1-2; D perhaps matches TRBD1 (6 bases). The sequenced material came from naive T cells sorted from blood. The source is a man younger than 35 in good health. CDR3 sequence reads: CSATPGGPVYGYTF. CDR3 nucleotides: TGCAGTGCCACGCCCGGGGGCCCCGTCTATGGCTACACCTTC.